These 10 T cell receptor beta chains share one sample of origin, sequenced in a study of cytomegalovirus exposure and HLA in healthy donors. Data came from immunoSEQ multiplex PCR; TCRdb stores just in-frame clones and leaves some out. The data hold over 100,000 clones, with roughly 86% observed a single time. The sample taken for sequencing was PBMCs. These receptor sequences come from a woman under 30 in good health and CMV-seronegative.

The CDR3 spells CASSPIGANTEAFF. The DNA of the CDR3 is TGTGCCAGCAGCCCCATAGGGGCGAACACTGAAGCTTTCTTT. This sequence joins TRBV7-9 and TRBJ1-1, with D perhaps TRBD1 (5 bases). Germline V gene sequence: CDR1 SEHNR, CDR2 FQNEAQ (reference sequence). V was pared by 5 bases and J by 1 base, with 11 bases between. This CDR3 comprises 14 residues.

J is TRBJ2-2 and V is TRBV7-6; perhaps TRBD2 as D (6 bases). Germline V gene lookup returns CDR1 SGHVS and CDR2 FNYEAQ. Trimming stripped 1 base from V and 6 bases from J, with 12 bases between. The CDR3 consists of 15 residues. The CDR3 nucleotides read TGTGCCAGCAGCTTAGGACTAGGGAGCTCCGGGGAGCTGTTTTTT. Translation: CASSLGLGSSGELFF.

CDR3 loop: CASSLTPSGGWTDTQYF. The CDR3 DNA reads TGTGCCAGCAGCTTAACGCCAAGCGGGGGTTGGACAGATACGCAGTATTTT. The chain combines TRBV11-2 with TRBJ2-3, with 8 bases that match TRBD2. The length of the CDR3 is 17 residues. Germline values: CDR1 SGHAT, CDR2 FQNNGV. The V and J ends lost 2 bases and 3 bases, in that order; junction bases with no gene match: 10.

The J gene is TRBJ2-2, the V gene TRBV5-1; D is perhaps TRBD2 (6 bases). Germline loops: CDR1 SGHRS, CDR2 YFSETQ. The germline V and J ends were trimmed by 8 bases and 3 bases, with 11 bases remaining between them. This CDR3 contains 13 residues. In DNA form, the CDR3 reads TGCGCCAGGGCGCGGGGCGACACCGGGGAGCTGTTTTTT. This encodes CARARGDTGELFF.

This chain joins TRBV9 and TRBJ1-1; D not resolved. The CDR3 is made up of 14 amino acids. The germline CDR1 and CDR2 sequences are SGDLS and YYNGEE. V was shortened by 0 bases and J by 0 bases, with 6 bases between the two germline ends. As DNA, the CDR3 is TGTGCCAGCAGCGTAGCTACCCTGAACACTGAAGCTTTCTTT. This sequence encodes CASSVATLNTEAFF.

This clone has more than one count but fewer than ten. The genes are TRBV28 and TRBJ1-2; 9 bases line up with TRBD1. Germline V CDR1 and CDR2: MDHEN, SYDVKM. V lost 8 bases and J lost 5; bases outside the gene matches: 9. The CDR3 is made up of 14 amino acids. The CDR3 nucleotides are TGTGCCAGCTACCCGCCGGGACAGGGTTATGGCTACACCTTC. Translated: CASYPPGQGYGYTF.

This chain connects TRBV5-1 to TRBJ2-5, with D perhaps TRBD2 (5 bases). The CDR3 consists of 14 residues. The V gene lost 0 bases and the J gene lost 4 bases, with 10 bases spanning the gap. In germline, CDR1 is SGHRS, CDR2 YFSETQ. The CDR3 coding sequence is TGCGCCAGCAGCTTGGGCGGAGGCAGAGAGACCCAGTACTTC. Translation: CASSLGGGRETQYF.

This chain connects TRBV27 to TRBJ1-5, with D hard to call. From germline, CDR1 is MNHEY and CDR2 SMNVEV (reference sequence). CDR3 length equals 13 residues. V lost 4 bases to trimming and J lost 3 bases, with 7 bases between them. In nucleotides, the CDR3 is TGTGCCAGCAGTTCGGGTTTCAATCAGCCCCAGCATTTT. It translates to CASSSGFNQPQHF.

J is TRBJ2-2 and V is TRBV4-3; 15 nucleotides match TRBD2. V dropped 4 bases and J dropped 4; count of bases not matched to a gene: 13. CDR3 size: 20 residues. Germline V gene sequence: CDR1 LGHNA, CDR2 YSLEER. Here the CDR3 DNA reads TGCGCCAGCAGCCCGTACGAGGGAGGACTAGCGGGAGGGTCCACCGGGGAGCTGTTTTTT. This codes for CASSPYEGGLAGGSTGELFF.

This clone was detected once. The J gene is TRBJ2-1, the V gene TRBV9; 11 bases map to TRBD2. Germline V gives CDR1 SGDLS, CDR2 YYNGEE. This CDR3 comprises 14 residues. With V trimmed by 5 bases and J by 9 bases, 7 bases remained unmatched. CDR3 bases: TGTGCCAGCAGGAACAGTCTAGCGGGAGGTGAGCAGTTCTTC. Encoded protein: CASRNSLAGGEQFF.